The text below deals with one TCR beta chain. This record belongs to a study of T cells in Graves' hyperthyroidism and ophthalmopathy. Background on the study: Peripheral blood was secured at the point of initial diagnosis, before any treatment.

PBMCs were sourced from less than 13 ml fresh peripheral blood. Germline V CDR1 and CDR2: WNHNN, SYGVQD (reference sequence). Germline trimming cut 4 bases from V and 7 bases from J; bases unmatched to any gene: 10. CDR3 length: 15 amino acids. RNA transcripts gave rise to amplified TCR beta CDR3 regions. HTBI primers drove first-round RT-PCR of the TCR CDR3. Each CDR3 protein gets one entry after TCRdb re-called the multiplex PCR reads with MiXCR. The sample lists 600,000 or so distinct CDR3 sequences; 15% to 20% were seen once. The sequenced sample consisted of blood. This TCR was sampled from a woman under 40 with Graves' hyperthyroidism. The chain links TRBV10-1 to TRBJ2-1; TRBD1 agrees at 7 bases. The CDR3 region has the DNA TGCGCCAGCAGTGGGGACAGCGAGGAAGGAAATGAGCAGTTCTTC. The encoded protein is CASSGDSEEGNEQFF.